The clone carrying this T cell receptor beta chain was counted between two and nine times. The PCR made use of 60 Vbeta and 13 Jbeta primers. Here immunoSEQ multiplex PCR was the method, and the copy in TCRdb shows in-frame clones only, minus some. The profile shows some 94,000 clones, 55% to 75% of them singletons. This entry is derived from a study of cytomegalovirus exposure and HLA in healthy donors. V was cut by 9 bases and J by 0 bases, with 23 bases left in between. Germline CDR1 reads SGHDT; CDR2 reads YYEEEE. The CDR3 totals 17 residues. The chain combines TRBV5-6 with TRBJ2-3, with D possibly TRBD2 on 5 matching bases. This sequence was found in a middle-aged man in good health and CMV-seronegative. The sequenced sample was PBMCs. The CDR3 is CATSGPFGIPSTDTQYF. In nucleotides, the CDR3 is TGTGCCACCTCGGGCCCGTTCGGGATACCGAGCACAGATACGCAGTATTTT.